These 20 T cell receptor beta chains originate from one sample sequenced in a study of blood T cell repertoires in COVID-19. Profiled with immunoSEQ multiplex PCR; TCRdb holds only in-frame clones, not every one. The repertoire holds about 210,000 clones, 86% seen once, with 0.78% in the top ten. Specimen: peripheral blood. All receptors come from a woman in her 70s with acute or convalescent COVID-19.

This clone was recorded at least ten times. The chain recombines TRBV19 with TRBJ2-1; TRBD2 matches 12 bases. The V segment lost 5 bases and the J segment 7 bases; nucleotides outside the gene matches: 9. Looked up from germline, CDR1 is LNHDA and CDR2 is SQIVND (reference sequence). The CDR3 totals 16 residues. As DNA, the CDR3 is TGTGCCAGTAGTCCACAGCCGGGACTAGCGGGTAATGAGCAGTTCTTC. Encoded protein: CASSPQPGLAGNEQFF.

The rearrangement uses TRBV11-1 and TRBJ2-3; 8 bases are a match to TRBD1. This CDR3 spans 16 amino acids. V shed 6 bases and J 2 bases; nucleotides not matched to a gene: 10. Germline CDR1 and CDR2: SGHAT and FQDESV (reference sequence). Here the CDR3 DNA reads TGTGCCAGCAGTCTCGGACTACAGGGGGACACAGATACGCAGTATTTT. Its protein product is CASSLGLQGDTDTQYF.

The V and J genes are TRBV6-6 and TRBJ2-3, with a possible D match to TRBD2 (6 bases). CDR3 length equals 13 residues. V was cut by 5 bases and J by 4 bases, with 10 bases left in between. The V gene's germline CDR1 is MNHNY and CDR2 SVGAGI (reference sequence). The CDR3 DNA reads as TGTGCCAGCAGTCTACGGGGGTCAGATACGCAGTATTTT. Its protein product is CASSLRGSDTQYF.

This rearrangement joins TRBV4-1 to TRBJ2-5; 9 bases agree with TRBD2. The germline gives CDR1 MGHRA, CDR2 YSYEKL. With V trimmed by 1 base and J by 8 bases, 5 bases remained unmatched. The length of the CDR3 is 14 residues. The CDR3 region is CASSQVSSGATQYF. The CDR3 DNA is TGCGCCAGCAGCCAAGTGTCTAGCGGGGCTACCCAGTACTTC.

This sequence joins TRBV5-1 and TRBJ1-1; D remains unclear. The V end was cut by 5 bases, the J end by 3 bases, with 11 bases between. CDR3 length: 13 amino acids. Germline V gene lookup returns CDR1 SGHRS and CDR2 YFSETQ. The CDR3 sequence: CASRKETYTEAFF. The DNA of the CDR3 is TGCGCCAGCAGAAAAGAGACTTACACTGAAGCTTTCTTT.

J is TRBJ2-1 and V is TRBV4-2; 10 bases match TRBD2. CDR1 LGHNA and CDR2 YNFKEQ come from the germline V gene. Trimming at V came to 4 bases and at J to 4 bases, leaving 4 bases not matched to a gene. The CDR3 contains 15 residues. In DNA, the CDR3 is TGTGCCAGCAGCCTGAGCGGGAGGGAATACAATGAGCAGTTCTTC. Translated, it gives CASSLSGREYNEQFF.

The rearrangement joins TRBV7-2 to TRBJ1-1; D uncertain. CDR1 is SGHTA, CDR2 FQGNSA, per germline. Trimming stripped 6 bases from V and 2 bases from J, with 16 bases between. CDR3 size: 15 residues. The CDR3 sequence is CASSTTPRGNTEAFF. For the CDR3, the DNA is TGTGCCAGCAGTACAACCCCCCGCGGAAACACTGAAGCTTTCTTT. The full variable domain, with the rest looked up from reference TRBV7-2 and TRBJ1-1, is GAGVSQSPSNKVTEKGKDVELRCDPISGHTALYWYRQSLGQGLEFLIYFQGNSAPDKSGLPSDRFSAERTGGSVSTLTIQRTQQEDSAVYLCASSTTPRGNTEAFFGQGTRLTVV.

This clone has a single count. This chain uses TRBV5-1 with TRBJ2-1; tentative D call: TRBD1 (6 bases). CDR3 length: 16 residues. V lost 1 base and J lost 0, with 11 bases in between. Germline lookup yields CDR1 SGHRS and CDR2 YFSETQ. The CDR3 here is CASSLRQGSSYNEQFF. In DNA form, the CDR3 reads TGCGCCAGCAGCTTGCGGCAGGGGAGCTCCTACAATGAGCAGTTCTTC.

The chain joins TRBV19 to TRBJ1-2; D is ambiguous. Trimming shortened V by 6 bases and J by 5 bases, and 13 bases separated the two germline ends. The CDR3 loop spans 13 amino acids. Germline CDR1 and CDR2: LNHDA and SQIVND (reference sequence). The CDR3 spells CASRTAGKYGYTF. The DNA of the CDR3 is TGTGCCAGTAGAACAGCAGGAAAGTATGGCTACACCTTC.

The CDR3 DNA reads TGTGCCAGCGACAGATTTTATAGCAATCAGCCCCAGCATTTT. It specifies CASDRFYSNQPQHF. The genes are TRBV5-5 and TRBJ1-5; tentative D call: TRBD1 (5 bases). Germline V lookup: CDR1 SGHKS, CDR2 YYEKEE (reference sequence). CDR3 length: 14 amino acids. V lost 7 bases and J 0 bases, leaving 11 bases between the germline ends. The variable domain in full, with the rest retrieved from reference TRBV5-5 and TRBJ1-5, is DAGVTQSPTHLIKTRGQQVTLRCSPISGHKSVSWYQQVLGQGPQFIFQYYEKEERGRGNFPDRFSARQFPNYSSELNVNALLLGDSALYLCASDRFYSNQPQHFGDGTRLSIL.

This clone was seen just once. The DNA for the CDR3 is TGCAGCGTTAAAAACTTGGGACAATCCTACGAGCAGTACTTC. This sequence encodes CSVKNLGQSYEQYF. The chain employs TRBV29-1 and TRBJ2-7; possibly TRBD1 for D (6 bases). The CDR3 has 14 amino acids. In germline, CDR1 is SQVTM, CDR2 ANQGSEA. V was cut by 5 bases and J by 1 base, with 15 bases left in between.

CDR3 nucleotide sequence: TGTGCCAGCACCGAGAGTACAGGGGGCTATGGCTACACCTTC. This translates into CASTESTGGYGYTF. The chain is built from TRBV2 and TRBJ1-2; 8 nucleotides line up with TRBD1. This CDR3 contains 14 residues. The V segment lost 7 bases and the J segment 4 bases; nucleotides outside the gene matches: 8. Germline V CDR1 and CDR2: SNHLY, FYNNEI.

The DNA for the CDR3 is TGTGCCAGCAGTGACAAGGGGGACAGTGAAGCTTTCTTT. Translating gives CASSDKGDSEAFF. The gene calls are TRBV2 and TRBJ1-1, with 7 bases aligning to TRBD1. With V trimmed by 3 bases and J by 7 bases, 5 bases remained unmatched. Germline V gives CDR1 SNHLY, CDR2 FYNNEI. This CDR3 spans 13 amino acids.

The V and J genes are TRBV9 and TRBJ1-4; D might be TRBD1 (6 bases). The CDR3 is 16 residues long. V gave up 3 bases and J gave up 1 base, with 13 bases separating them. CDR1 is SGDLS and CDR2 is YYNGEE in the germline V gene. The CDR3 bases are TGTGCCAGCAGCGGTCGAACAGGGATAACTAATGAAAAACTGTTTTTT. Its translation is CASSGRTGITNEKLFF.

This clone was observed once. The CDR3 region is CASSPGTGRNNEQFF. The CDR3 nucleotides are TGTGCCAGCTCACCCGGGACAGGGAGAAACAATGAGCAGTTCTTC. This sequence joins TRBV18 and TRBJ2-1, with 9 nucleotides matching TRBD1. This CDR3 spans 15 amino acids. CDR1 is KGHSH, CDR2 LQKENI, per germline. V shed 3 bases and J 5 bases; nucleotides not matched to a gene: 5.

J is TRBJ2-7 and V is TRBV5-1, with 12 nucleotides matching TRBD1. Germline lookup yields CDR1 SGHRS and CDR2 YFSETQ. The CDR3 extends over 16 amino acids. With V trimmed by 4 bases and J by 7 bases, 12 bases remained unmatched. The DNA of the CDR3 is TGCGCCAGCAGCCCTAAGCCGGGACAGGGGGCTTGGGAGCAGTACTTC. It encodes CASSPKPGQGAWEQYF.

The CDR3 nucleotides are TGTGCCAGCAGCACGGAACCTACTAGCGGGGGGACCGGACGCACAGATACGCAGTATTTT. It encodes CASSTEPTSGGTGRTDTQYF. The V gene is TRBV21-1, the J gene TRBJ2-3; the table's D call TRBD2 went unverified against the DNA. TRBV21-1 is a documented pseudogene. This CDR3 comprises 20 residues.

Only a few counts were recorded for this clone. The V gene is TRBV5-1, the J gene TRBJ2-4; TRBD1 matches 11 bases. The CDR3 is 14 amino acids. Looked up from germline, CDR1 is SGHRS and CDR2 is YFSETQ. V lost 4 bases to trimming and J lost 15 bases; unmatched junction nucleotides: 12. This chain's CDR3 is CASSTGTGGDNRYF. CDR3 sequence (DNA): TGCGCCAGCAGCACCGGGACAGGGGGTGACAACCGGTACTTC.

The chain carries TRBV7-9 and TRBJ1-6; D is perhaps TRBD1 (5 bases). CDR3 length: 14 amino acids. V was cut by 7 bases and J by 7 bases, with 14 bases left in between. Germline V lookup: CDR1 SEHNR, CDR2 FQNEAQ (reference sequence). The CDR3 sequence: CASNRQGGNSPLHF. As DNA, the CDR3 is TGTGCCAGCAACCGGCAGGGAGGGAATTCACCCCTCCACTTT.

This clone was detected once. V gene TRBV10-2 combines with J gene TRBJ2-4, with unresolved D. The V gene lost 3 bases and the J gene lost 11 bases, with 17 bases spanning the gap. The length of the CDR3 is 14 residues. Germline CDR1 and CDR2: WSHSY and SAAADI. The CDR3 spells CASSEGLSTGLQYF. CDR3 DNA sequence: TGCGCCAGCAGTGAAGGCCTGAGTACGGGTCTTCAGTACTTC.